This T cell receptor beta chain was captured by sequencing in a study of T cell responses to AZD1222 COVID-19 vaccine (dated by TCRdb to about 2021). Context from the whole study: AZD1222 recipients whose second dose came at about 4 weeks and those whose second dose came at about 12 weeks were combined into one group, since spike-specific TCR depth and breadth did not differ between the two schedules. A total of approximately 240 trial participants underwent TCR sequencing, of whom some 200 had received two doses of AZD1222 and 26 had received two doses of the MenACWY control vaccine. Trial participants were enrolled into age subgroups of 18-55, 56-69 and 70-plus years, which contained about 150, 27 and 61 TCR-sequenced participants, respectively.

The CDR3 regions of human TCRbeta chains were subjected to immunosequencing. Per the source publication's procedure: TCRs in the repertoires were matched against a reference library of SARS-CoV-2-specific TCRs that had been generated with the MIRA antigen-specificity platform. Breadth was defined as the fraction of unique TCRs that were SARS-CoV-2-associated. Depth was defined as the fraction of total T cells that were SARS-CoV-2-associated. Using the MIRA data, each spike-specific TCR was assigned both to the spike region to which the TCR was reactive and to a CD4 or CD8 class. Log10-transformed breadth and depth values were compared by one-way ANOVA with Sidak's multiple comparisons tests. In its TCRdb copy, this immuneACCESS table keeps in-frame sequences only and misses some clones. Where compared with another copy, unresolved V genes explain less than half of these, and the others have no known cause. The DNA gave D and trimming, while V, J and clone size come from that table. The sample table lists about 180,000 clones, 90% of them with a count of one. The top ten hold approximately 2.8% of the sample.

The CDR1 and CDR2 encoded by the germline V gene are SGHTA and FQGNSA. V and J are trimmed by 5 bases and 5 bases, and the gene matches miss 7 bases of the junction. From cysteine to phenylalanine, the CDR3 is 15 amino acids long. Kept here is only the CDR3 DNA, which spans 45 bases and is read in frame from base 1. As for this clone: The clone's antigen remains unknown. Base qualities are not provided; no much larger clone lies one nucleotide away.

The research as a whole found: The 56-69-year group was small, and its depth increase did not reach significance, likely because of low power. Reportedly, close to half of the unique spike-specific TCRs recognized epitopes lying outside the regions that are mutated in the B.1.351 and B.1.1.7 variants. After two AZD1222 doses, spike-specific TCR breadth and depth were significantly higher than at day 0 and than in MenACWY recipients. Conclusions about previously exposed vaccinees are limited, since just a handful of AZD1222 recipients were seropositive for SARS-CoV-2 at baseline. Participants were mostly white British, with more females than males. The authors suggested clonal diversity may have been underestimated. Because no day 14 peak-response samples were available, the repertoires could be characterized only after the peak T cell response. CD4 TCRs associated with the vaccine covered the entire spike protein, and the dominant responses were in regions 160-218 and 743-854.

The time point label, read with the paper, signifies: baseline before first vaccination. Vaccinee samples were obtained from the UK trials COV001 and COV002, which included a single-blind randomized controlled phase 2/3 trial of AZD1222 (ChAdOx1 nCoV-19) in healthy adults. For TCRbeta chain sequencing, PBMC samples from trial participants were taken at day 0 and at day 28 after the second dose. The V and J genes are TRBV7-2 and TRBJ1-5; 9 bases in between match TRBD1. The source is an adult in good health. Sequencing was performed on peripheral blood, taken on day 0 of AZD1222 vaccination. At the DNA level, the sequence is TGTGCCAGCAGCATTACAGGGGGCGACGATCAGCCCCAGCATTTT. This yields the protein CASSITGGDDQPQHF.